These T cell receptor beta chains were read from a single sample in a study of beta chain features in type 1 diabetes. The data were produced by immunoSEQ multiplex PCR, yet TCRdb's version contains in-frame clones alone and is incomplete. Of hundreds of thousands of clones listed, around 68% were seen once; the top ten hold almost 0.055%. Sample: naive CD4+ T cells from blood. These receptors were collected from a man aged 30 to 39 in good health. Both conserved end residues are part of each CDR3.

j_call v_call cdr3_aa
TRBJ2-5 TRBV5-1 CASSWDQETQYF
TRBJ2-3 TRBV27 CASSFSIGLADITDTQYF
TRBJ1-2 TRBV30 CAWSVDYGYTF
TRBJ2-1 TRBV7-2 CASSLNYYNEQFF
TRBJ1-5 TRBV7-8 CASSPGSLNQPQHF
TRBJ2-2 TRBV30 CAWTMYWASGRKRLNTGELFF
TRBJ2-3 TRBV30 CAWSYTNTQYF
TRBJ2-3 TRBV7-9 CASSSSTDTQYF
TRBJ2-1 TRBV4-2 CASSRGTANYNEQFF
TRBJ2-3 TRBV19 CASSLPSTSSTDTQYF
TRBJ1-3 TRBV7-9 CASSDRGNTIYF
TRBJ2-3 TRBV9 CASSDRWGADTQYF
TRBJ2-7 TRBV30 CAWSKTYEQYF
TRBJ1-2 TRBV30 CAWKNYWGYTF
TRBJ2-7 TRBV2 CASNSLRQGEQYF
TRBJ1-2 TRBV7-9 CASSLRDIRGYTF
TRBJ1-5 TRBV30 CAWSVRGNQPQHF
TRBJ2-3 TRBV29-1 CSVAGTVTDTQYF
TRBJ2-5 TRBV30 CAWSVPRDEETQYF
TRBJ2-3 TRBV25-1 CASSGGDRTDTQYF
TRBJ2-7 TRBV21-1 CASSTAGGPYEQYF
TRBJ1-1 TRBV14 CASSGPGTGF
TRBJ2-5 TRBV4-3 CASSQDTQETQYF
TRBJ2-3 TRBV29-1 CSVQGLAESTDTQYF
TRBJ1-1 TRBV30 CAWGTGRSNTEAFF
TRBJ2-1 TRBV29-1 CSVEDPGERIYNEQFF
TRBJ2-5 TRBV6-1 CASSEGGSLETQYF
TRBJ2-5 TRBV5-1 CASSLRVAHQETQYF
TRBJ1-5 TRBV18 CASSSGGNQPQHF
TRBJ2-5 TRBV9 CASSPLSGRETQYF
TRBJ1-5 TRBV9 CASSLGRNNQPQHF
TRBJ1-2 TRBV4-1 CASSHPGEATYGYTF
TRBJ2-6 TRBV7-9 CASRQQGSGANVLTF
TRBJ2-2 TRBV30 CARDRKVAGELFF
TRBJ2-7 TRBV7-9 CASSGTSSYEQYF
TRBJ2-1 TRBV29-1 CSVTGTSGKQRNEQFF
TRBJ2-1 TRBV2 CASTTSGSVNEQFF
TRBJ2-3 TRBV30 CAWSTRDTQYF
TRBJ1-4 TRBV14 CASSQERTGSNEKLFF
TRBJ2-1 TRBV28 CASSLGLAGPGEQFF
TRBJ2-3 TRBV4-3 CASSQEPAGVDTQYF
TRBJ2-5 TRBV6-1 CASSEARLAGLKETQYF
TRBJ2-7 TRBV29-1 CSVEDSGRLYEQYF
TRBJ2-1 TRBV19 CASSRGVTEFF
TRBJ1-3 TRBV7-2 CASTQLGHTIYF
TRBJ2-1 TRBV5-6 CASSLRGAYNEQFF
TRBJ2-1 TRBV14 CASQLESSYNEQFF
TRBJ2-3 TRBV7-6 CASSKGADTQYF
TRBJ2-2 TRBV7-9 CASSPDTGELFF
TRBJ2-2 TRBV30 CAWSVQGPNTGELFF
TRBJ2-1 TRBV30 CAWSRLRGNEQFF
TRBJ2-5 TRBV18 CASSPTGIRETQYF